The clone carrying this T cell receptor beta chain was observed a few times. Its cognate antigen is unknown. A multiplex PCR was run with 60 Vbeta primers and 13 Jbeta primers. The protocol was immunoSEQ multiplex PCR, while the TCRdb copy is restricted to in-frame clones and leaves out a portion. The sample yields some 250,000 clones, 82% seen once. The sample comes from a study of cytomegalovirus exposure and HLA in healthy donors. Study-wide results and limits: It emerged from a later analysis that several of the most significant clusters appeared to be linked to common viral pathogens.

The CDR3 contains 15 residues. Germline V gives CDR1 SGHVS, CDR2 FQNEAQ. V was pared by 3 bases and J by 1 base, with 12 bases between. The sample taken for sequencing was PBMCs. The TCR originated in a woman aged 35 to 49 in good health and CMV-seropositive. The chain recombines TRBV7-8 with TRBJ1-1; possible D gene TRBD1, 6 bases. The CDR3 protein is CASSFRETGNTEAFF. The CDR3 DNA reads as TGTGCCAGCAGCTTCCGAGAGACAGGGAACACTGAAGCTTTCTTT.